One sample yielded the 2 T cell receptor beta chains listed below, sequenced in a study of cytomegalovirus exposure and HLA in healthy donors. The PCR used 60 Vbeta and 13 Jbeta primers. The table came from immunoSEQ multiplex PCR; TCRdb's copy has only in-frame clones and leaves some out. Of approximately 120,000 clones in the sample, roughly 74% were seen once. The source material was PBMCs. The source is a woman between 50 and 59 years old in good health and CMV-seropositive.

The chain has TRBV29-1 and TRBJ2-5; D is possibly TRBD1 (6 bases). Matching the DNA end better, TRBJ2-7 makes the J call doubtful. The CDR3 consists of 13 residues. CDR1 is SQVTM, CDR2 ANQGSEA, per germline. CDR3 region: CSVKPGQDYEQYF. DNA for the CDR3: TGCAGCGTTAAACCGGGACAAGACTACGAGCAGTACTTC.

This chain uses TRBV7-2 with TRBJ1-5, with TRBD1 matching over 8 bases. CDR3 size: 15 residues. Germline CDR1 reads SGHTA; CDR2 reads FQGNSA. Trimming took 5 bases from V and 6 from J; bases not matched to a gene: 9. The CDR3 spells CASSPRSGGGQPQHF. In nucleotides, the CDR3 is TGTGCCAGCAGCCCTAGATCAGGGGGCGGTCAGCCCCAGCATTTT.